This TCR beta chain came from a study of cytomegalovirus exposure and HLA in healthy donors. Study results and caveats: Data from an earlier analysis indicated that most TCR beta V segments were productive either about 90% or about 30% of the time. Later analysis found that TCR beta chains associated with HLA were more clonally expanded than other, equally common chains. Many donors shared some public TCRs, even though most TCR sequences were rare. Certain sequence variants were highly shared and formed a cluster, and this cluster was likely a sequencing artifact.

Germline values: CDR1 MGHDK, CDR2 SYGVNS. This CDR3 has 15 residues. V gave up 5 bases and J gave up 11 bases; unmatched junction bases: 15. About this clone: The antigen is unknown.

Researchers ran the PCR with 60 Vbeta and 13 Jbeta primers. Using immunoSEQ multiplex PCR, the repertoire was profiled, and TCRdb retains in-frame clones only, with some absent. The sample consists of approximately 130,000 clones, 70% to 75% of them appearing once. Sequencing was carried out using PBMCs. The receptor comes from a man aged 25 to 45 in good health and CMV-seronegative. The V gene is TRBV25-1, the J gene TRBJ2-5, with 9 nucleotides matching TRBD1. CDR3 protein: CASSLTRDRAGEQYF. The CDR3 DNA reads TGTGCCAGCAGTCTCACCAGGGACAGGGCGGGGGAGCAGTACTTC.